This passage covers 18 T cell receptor beta chains from one sample sequenced in a study of shared clonotypes between healthy human individuals. Only in-frame clones appear in the TCRdb table, and some are missing; sequencing was by immunoSEQ multiplex PCR. This sample has 550,000 to 850,000 clones, with approximately 79% found just once. Sequenced material: memory CD4+ T cells sorted from blood. Subset: CD45RA-negative fraction. These receptors were obtained from a woman aged 25 to 45 in good health.

V usage is TRBV28 and J usage is TRBJ2-1; weak D call: TRBD2 (5 bases). V was shortened by 5 bases and J by 9 bases, with 11 bases between the two germline ends. CDR3 length: 12 amino acids. Germline V CDR1 and CDR2: MDHEN, SYDVKM. The CDR3 DNA is TGTGCCAGCAGTGAAAGAGGAGGTGAGCAGTTCTTC. Translated: CASSERGGEQFF.

The chain employs TRBV28 and TRBJ2-1, with D perhaps given as TRBD1 or TRBD2 (5 bases each). The CDR3 covers 14 residues. The germline V gene encodes CDR1 MDHEN and CDR2 SYDVKM. V was shortened by 10 bases and J by 10 bases, with 23 bases between the two germline ends. The CDR3 nucleotides are TGTGCCATCCCCCCCCGGGACCCTATGGGGGAGCAGTTCTTC. Protein sequence: CAIPPRDPMGEQFF.

The chain joins TRBV5-6 to TRBJ1-2; 10 positions match TRBD1. Germline CDR1 is SGHDT and CDR2 is YYEEEE. This CDR3 comprises 15 residues. After removal of 5 bases from V and 2 bases from J, the junction contained 6 bases not matched to a gene. CDR3 residues: CASRKTGGANYGYTF. Here the CDR3 DNA reads TGTGCCAGCAGGAAGACAGGGGGCGCAAACTATGGCTACACCTTC. Full variable domain (missing parts from reference TRBV5-6 and TRBJ1-2): DAGVTQSPTHLIKTRGQQVTLRCSPKSGHDTVSWYQQALGQGPQFIFQYYEEEERQRGNFPDRFSGHQFPNYSSELNVNALLLGDSALYLCASRKTGGANYGYTFGSGTRLTVV.

The chain uses TRBV2 and TRBJ2-1, with D unclear. The CDR3 sequence is 13 residues long. Between the trimmed V and J ends, which lost 10 bases and 0 bases, there was a span of 10 bases. Germline CDR1 SNHLY, CDR2 FYNNEI. CDR3 region: CAIQRPSYNEQFF. CDR3 in DNA: TGTGCCATACAAAGGCCCTCCTACAATGAGCAGTTCTTC.

The chain uses TRBV2 and TRBJ1-1; D call uncertain. Germline-derived CDR1 and CDR2 are SNHLY and FYNNEI. The CDR3 extends over 13 amino acids. V was clipped by 6 bases and J by 5 bases, with 13 bases between them. The DNA for the CDR3 is TGTGCCAGCAGAAAATTAGGGTGGACTGAAGCTTTCTTT. Protein: CASRKLGWTEAFF.

This clone was observed a few times. Within the sample, other DNA sequences also encode this same CDR3. This chain uses TRBV28 with TRBJ1-2; D perhaps matches TRBD1 (5 bases). Trimming took 6 bases from V and 3 from J, leaving 11 bases between them. Per the germline V gene, CDR1 is MDHEN and CDR2 is SYDVKM. This CDR3 spans 13 amino acids. The CDR3 reads CASRGTGDYGYTF. In nucleotides, the CDR3 is TGTGCCAGCAGGGGGACGGGAGACTATGGCTACACCTTC.

The genes are TRBV6-1 and TRBJ1-5, with D possibly being TRBD1 (6 bases). V lost 6 bases and J 2 bases, leaving 11 bases between the germline ends. CDR3 length: 14 amino acids. Germline assignment: CDR1 MNHNS and CDR2 SASEGT. The CDR3 DNA follows: TGTGCCAGCAGGATACAGGGTGGCAATCAGCCCCAGCATTTT. Amino acids: CASRIQGGNQPQHF.

The chain couples TRBV4-1 to TRBJ1-1; a possible D gene is TRBD1 (6 bases). V lost 8 bases, J lost 1 base, and 14 bases lay in between. The germline V gene has CDR1 MGHRA and CDR2 YSYEKL. CDR3 size: 14 residues. CDR3 protein: CASRPGQRNTEAFF. The DNA of the CDR3 is TGCGCCAGCCGACCGGGACAAAGGAACACTGAAGCTTTCTTT.

On this clone: In the same sample, other DNA sequences code for this CDR3. The V gene is TRBV2, the J gene TRBJ2-7, with 11 nucleotides matching TRBD1. Looked up from germline, CDR1 is SNHLY and CDR2 is FYNNEI. With 8 bases clipped from V and 3 bases from J, the junction kept 3 bases outside the gene matches. The CDR3 length is 13 residues. The CDR3 DNA reads as TGTGCCAGCTCCGGGACAGGGGGCTACGAGCAGTACTTC. It yields the protein CASSGTGGYEQYF.

This clone was recorded a few times. V usage is TRBV10-2 and J usage is TRBJ2-1; possibly TRBD2 for D (5 bases). The germline gives CDR1 WSHSY, CDR2 SAAADI. Trimming took off 3 bases at V and 0 bases at J, with 15 bases between the two ends. This CDR3 contains 17 residues. CDR3 residues: CASSDPGNPYSYNEQFF. Here the CDR3 DNA reads TGCGCCAGCAGTGATCCCGGGAACCCCTACTCCTACAATGAGCAGTTCTTC.

Details on this clone: Other DNA sequences in this specimen translate into the identical CDR3. The chain carries TRBV6-6 and TRBJ2-7; 9 positions match TRBD2. Germline trimming cut 6 bases from V and 5 bases from J; bases unmatched to any gene: 8. Germline V gene data show CDR1 as MNHNY and CDR2 as SVGAGI (reference sequence). The CDR3 spans 14 residues. The DNA for the CDR3 is TGTGCCAGCAGCCTTAGCGGGAGCCCGAACGAGCAGTACTTC. Amino acid sequence: CASSLSGSPNEQYF.

Comment on this clone: Other DNA variants within this sample encode the same CDR3. The V and J genes are TRBV29-1 and TRBJ2-7, with 11 nucleotides matching TRBD2. The CDR3 extends over 12 amino acids. CDR1 and CDR2 (germline): SQVTM, ANQGSEA. V dropped 7 bases and J dropped 4; count of bases not matched to a gene: 3. CDR3 bases: TGCAGCGGTGGGACTAGCGGATACGAGCAGTACTTC. Amino acid sequence: CSGGTSGYEQYF.

V and J are TRBV29-1 and TRBJ2-1; D is ambiguous. The length of the CDR3 is 14 residues. CDR1 and CDR2 from the germline V gene are SQVTM and ANQGSEA. Deletions cut 3 bases from V and 0 bases from J, with 9 bases between. The DNA of the CDR3 is TGCAGCGTTGATGTCGCCTACTCCTACAATGAGCAGTTCTTC. Its translation is CSVDVAYSYNEQFF.

The chain has TRBV30 and TRBJ2-3; no firm D call. V lost 0 bases, J lost 5 bases, and 6 bases lay in between. This CDR3 spans 12 amino acids. Germline CDR1 reads GTSNPN; CDR2 reads SVGIG (reference sequence). The CDR3 reads CAWSVGKDTQYF. The CDR3 region has the DNA TGTGCCTGGAGTGTGGGTAAAGATACGCAGTATTTT.

This clone was seen once. This sequence joins TRBV7-9 and TRBJ1-4; tentative D call: TRBD1 (5 bases). The CDR3 totals 16 residues. Per germline, CDR1 SEHNR and CDR2 FQNEAQ (reference sequence). V was cut by 5 bases and J by 8 bases, with 21 bases left in between. CDR3: CASSGTAVGIQEKLFF. The CDR3 DNA follows: TGTGCCAGCAGCGGGACCGCGGTCGGGATACAGGAAAAACTGTTTTTT.

The V and J genes are TRBV28 and TRBJ1-2; D gene ambiguous. V dropped 6 bases and J dropped 4 bases, with 9 bases sitting between them. This CDR3 is built from 12 residues. CDR1 is MDHEN, CDR2 SYDVKM, per germline. CDR3 sequence (DNA): TGTGCCAGCAGGCGGGCGGGCTATGGCTACACCTTC. It specifies CASRRAGYGYTF.

This clone was seen once. The CDR3 DNA follows: TGTGCCAGCAGCTCGGACAGGGAGTATCAGCCCCAGCATTTT. Protein sequence: CASSSDREYQPQHF. V and J are TRBV5-8 and TRBJ1-5; 8 bases align to TRBD1. The CDR3 covers 14 residues. V was pared by 3 bases and J by 5 bases, with 4 bases of the junction left unmatched. Looked up from germline, CDR1 is SGHTS and CDR2 is YDEGEE.

To note about this clone: Distinct nucleotide sequences in the sample also encode this CDR3. CDR3 protein: CASSDLRGTQYF. CDR3 nucleotide sequence: TGCGCCAGCAGTGATTTACGAGGGACCCAGTACTTC. The V call is TRBV10-1, the J call TRBJ2-5; D ambiguous. Trimming stripped 3 bases from V and 7 bases from J, with 9 bases between. The CDR3 has 12 residues. Per the germline V gene, CDR1 is WNHNN and CDR2 is SYGVQD (reference sequence).